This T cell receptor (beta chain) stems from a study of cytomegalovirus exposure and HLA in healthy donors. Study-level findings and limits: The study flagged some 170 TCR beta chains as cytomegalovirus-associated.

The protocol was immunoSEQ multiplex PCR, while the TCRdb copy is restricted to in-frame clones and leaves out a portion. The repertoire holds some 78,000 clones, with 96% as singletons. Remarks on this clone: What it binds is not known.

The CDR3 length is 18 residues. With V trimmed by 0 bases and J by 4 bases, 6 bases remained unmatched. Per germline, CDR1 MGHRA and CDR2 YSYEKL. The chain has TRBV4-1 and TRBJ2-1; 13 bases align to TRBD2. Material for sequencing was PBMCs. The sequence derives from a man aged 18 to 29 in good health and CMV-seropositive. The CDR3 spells CASSQERGLAGNYNEQFF. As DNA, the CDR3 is TGCGCCAGCAGCCAAGAACGGGGACTAGCGGGAAATTACAATGAGCAGTTCTTC.